One and the same sample provided the 9 T cell receptor beta chains below, sequenced in a study of CD8 T cells in ankylosing spondylitis. TCRdb re-called the 5' RACE reads with MiXCR, one entry per CDR3 protein. The sample lists roughly 170,000 distinct CDR3 sequences, around 9.6% occurring once. Sequencing was done on a sample of blood, either unsorted or a sorted T cell fraction (not recorded which). Every receptor here comes from a female donor with ankylosing spondylitis or in good health (not recorded which).

There are many counts of this clonotype. The J gene is TRBJ2-7, the V gene TRBV7-8; the D is unclear. V lost 4 bases and J 1 base, leaving 11 bases between the germline ends. Per germline, CDR1 SGHVS and CDR2 FQNEAQ. This CDR3 region has 14 residues. The chain's CDR3 is CASSYRLESYEQYF. The CDR3 DNA reads as TGTGCCAGCAGCTACCGACTCGAATCCTACGAGCAGTACTTC.

Only a few counts were recorded for this clonotype. The chain recombines TRBV20-1 with TRBJ2-2; D is unresolved. This CDR3 region has 11 residues. Trimming removed 3 bases at V and 5 bases at J, with 4 bases between. Germline V lookup: CDR1 DFQATT, CDR2 SNEGSKA (reference sequence). This chain's CDR3 is CSASLTGELFF. CDR3 in DNA: TGCAGTGCTAGTTTGACCGGGGAGCTGTTTTTT.

A few counts support this clonotype. This rearrangement joins TRBV7-9 to TRBJ1-2; no firm D call. From germline, CDR1 is SEHNR and CDR2 FQNEAQ (reference sequence). Between the trimmed V and J ends, which lost 5 bases and 4 bases, there was a span of 11 bases. This CDR3 is built from 13 residues. CDR3 nucleotides: TGTGCCAGCAGCATAACTCCTATCTATGGCTACACCTTC. It translates to CASSITPIYGYTF.

This clonotype has only one observation. The V call is TRBV7-8, the J call TRBJ1-4; D unclear. The CDR3 has 15 amino acids. Trimming cost V 1 base and J 8 bases, with 14 bases left between them. The germline V gene encodes CDR1 SGHVS and CDR2 FQNEAQ. The CDR3 coding sequence is TGTGCCAGCAGCTTAGATCTTGCGGGAAGGGAAAAACTGTTTTTT. Amino acids: CASSLDLAGREKLFF.

The chain recombines TRBV14 with TRBJ1-5, with D possibly being TRBD1 (6 bases). Germline lookup yields CDR1 SGHDN and CDR2 FVKESK. Trimming shortened V by 4 bases and J by 4 bases, and 11 bases separated the two germline ends. The CDR3 has 14 amino acids. The chain's CDR3 is CASSRGGRNQPQHF. The CDR3 bases are TGTGCCAGCAGCCGAGGGGGGAGGAATCAGCCCCAGCATTTT.

This clonotype was detected a few times. The rearrangement joins TRBV7-9 to TRBJ2-1; a possible D gene is TRBD1 (6 bases). Trimming removed 6 bases from V and 9 bases from J, with 12 bases in between. The CDR3 is 12 residues long. Germline V gene sequence: CDR1 SEHNR, CDR2 FQNEAQ (reference sequence). CDR3 amino acids: CASRSGHSEQFF. For the CDR3, the DNA is TGTGCCAGCAGATCGGGACATAGTGAGCAGTTCTTC.

The chain has TRBV4-3 and TRBJ2-7; the D is unclear. Germline CDR1 is LGHNA and CDR2 is YSLEER. Deletions cut 1 base from V and 2 bases from J, with 12 bases between. The CDR3 length is 15 residues. CDR3 DNA: TGCGCCAGCAGCCAAGGCCACCGGGCTCCCTACGAGCAGTACTTC. Its translation is CASSQGHRAPYEQYF.

This clonotype was observed a few times. The rearrangement links TRBV5-4 to TRBJ2-2; possible D gene TRBD1, 6 bases. Trimming removed 6 bases at V and 5 bases at J, with 8 bases between. The V gene's germline CDR1 is SGHNT and CDR2 YYREEE (reference sequence). This CDR3 has 12 amino acids. CDR3 coding DNA: TGTGCCAGCATCACAGGGACCGGGGAGCTGTTTTTT. Protein sequence: CASITGTGELFF.

This clonotype has a count of ten or more. The chain has TRBV28 and TRBJ2-7; 8 nucleotides agree with TRBD1. The CDR3 consists of 14 residues. Germline trimming cut 7 bases from V and 4 bases from J; bases unmatched to any gene: 9. Germline V gene lookup returns CDR1 MDHEN and CDR2 SYDVKM. This chain's CDR3 is CASTKTGVLYEQYF. CDR3 bases: TGTGCCAGCACCAAGACAGGGGTGCTATACGAGCAGTACTTC. The full variable domain, completed using reference TRBV28 and TRBJ2-7, is DVKVTQSSRYLVKRTGEKVFLECVQDMDHENMFWYRQDPGLGLRLIYFSYDVKMKEKGDIPEGYSVSREKKERFSLILESASTNQTSMYLCASTKTGVLYEQYFGPGTRLTVT.